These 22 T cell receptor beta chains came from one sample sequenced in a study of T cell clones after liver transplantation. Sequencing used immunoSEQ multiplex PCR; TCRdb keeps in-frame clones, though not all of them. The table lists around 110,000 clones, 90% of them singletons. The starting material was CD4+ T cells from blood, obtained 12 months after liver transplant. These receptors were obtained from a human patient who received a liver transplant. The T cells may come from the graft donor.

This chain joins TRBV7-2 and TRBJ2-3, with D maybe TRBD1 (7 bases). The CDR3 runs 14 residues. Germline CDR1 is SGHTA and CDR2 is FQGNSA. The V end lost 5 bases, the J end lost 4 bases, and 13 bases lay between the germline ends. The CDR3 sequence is CASSRQGGSDTQYF. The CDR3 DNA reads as TGTGCCAGCAGCCGTCAGGGGGGTTCAGATACGCAGTATTTT.

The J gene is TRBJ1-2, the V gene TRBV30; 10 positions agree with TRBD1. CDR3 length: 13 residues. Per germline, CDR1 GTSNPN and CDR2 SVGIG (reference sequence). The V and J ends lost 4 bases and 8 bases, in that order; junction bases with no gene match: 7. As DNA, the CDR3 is TGTGCCTGGACCTGGGGGACAGGGGTAGGCTACACCTTC. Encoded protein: CAWTWGTGVGYTF.

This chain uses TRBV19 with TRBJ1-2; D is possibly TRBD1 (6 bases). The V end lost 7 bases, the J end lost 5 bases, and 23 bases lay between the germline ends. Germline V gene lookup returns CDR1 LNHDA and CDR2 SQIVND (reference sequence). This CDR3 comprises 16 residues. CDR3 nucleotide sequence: TGTGCCAGTATTCAGGGCGGGGGCGCGAATTTATATGGCTACACCTTC. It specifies CASIQGGGANLYGYTF.

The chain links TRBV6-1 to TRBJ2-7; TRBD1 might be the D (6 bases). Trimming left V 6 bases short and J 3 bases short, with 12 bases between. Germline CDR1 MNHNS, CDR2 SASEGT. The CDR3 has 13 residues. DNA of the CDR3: TGTGCCAGCAGCGTGACAGGAGACTACGAGCAGTACTTC. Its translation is CASSVTGDYEQYF.

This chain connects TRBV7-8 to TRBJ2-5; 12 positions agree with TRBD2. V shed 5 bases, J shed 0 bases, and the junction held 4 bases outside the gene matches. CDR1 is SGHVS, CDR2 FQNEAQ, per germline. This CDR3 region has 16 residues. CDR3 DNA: TGTGCCAGCAGCGTGAGACTAGCGGGAGACCAAGAGACCCAGTACTTC. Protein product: CASSVRLAGDQETQYF.

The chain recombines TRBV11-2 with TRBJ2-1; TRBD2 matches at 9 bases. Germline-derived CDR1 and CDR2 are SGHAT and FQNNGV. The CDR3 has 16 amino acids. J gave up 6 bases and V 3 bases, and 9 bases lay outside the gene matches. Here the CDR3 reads CASSFLRREGRNEQFF. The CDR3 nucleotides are TGTGCCAGCAGCTTCCTCCGGCGGGAGGGCCGCAATGAGCAGTTCTTC.

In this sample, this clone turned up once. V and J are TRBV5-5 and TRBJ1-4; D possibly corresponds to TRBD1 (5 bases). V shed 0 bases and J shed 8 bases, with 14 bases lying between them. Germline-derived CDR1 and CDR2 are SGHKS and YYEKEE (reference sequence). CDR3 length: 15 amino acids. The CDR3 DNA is TGTGCCAGCAGCTTGGCGACAGTAACGAAGGAAAAACTGTTTTTT. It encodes CASSLATVTKEKLFF.

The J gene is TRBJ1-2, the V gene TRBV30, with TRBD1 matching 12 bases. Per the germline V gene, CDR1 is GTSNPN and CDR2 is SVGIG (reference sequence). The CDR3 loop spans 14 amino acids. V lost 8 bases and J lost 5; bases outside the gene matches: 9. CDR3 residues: CAGDRGPEVYGYTF. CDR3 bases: TGTGCCGGGGACAGGGGGCCGGAGGTATATGGCTACACCTTC.

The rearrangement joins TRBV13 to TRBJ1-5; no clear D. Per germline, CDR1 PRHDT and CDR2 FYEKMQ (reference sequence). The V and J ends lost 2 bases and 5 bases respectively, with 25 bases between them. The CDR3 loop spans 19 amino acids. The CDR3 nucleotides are TGTGCCAGCAGCTTACTTCCCCGAAAGGGTGGTTCTAGTGATCAGCCCCAGCATTTT. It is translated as CASSLLPRKGGSSDQPQHF.

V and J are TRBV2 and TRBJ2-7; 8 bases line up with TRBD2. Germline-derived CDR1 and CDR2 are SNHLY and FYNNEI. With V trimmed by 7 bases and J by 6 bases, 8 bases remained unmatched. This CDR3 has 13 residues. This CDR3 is CASTLAGLSEQYF. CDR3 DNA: TGTGCCAGCACGCTAGCGGGTCTCTCCGAGCAGTACTTC.

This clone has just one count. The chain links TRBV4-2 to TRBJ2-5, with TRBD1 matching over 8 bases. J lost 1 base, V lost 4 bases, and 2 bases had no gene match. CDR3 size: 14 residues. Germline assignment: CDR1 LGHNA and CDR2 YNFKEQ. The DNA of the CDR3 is TGTGCCAGCAGCCGTGGACAGGGCCAAGAGACCCAGTACTTC. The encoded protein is CASSRGQGQETQYF.

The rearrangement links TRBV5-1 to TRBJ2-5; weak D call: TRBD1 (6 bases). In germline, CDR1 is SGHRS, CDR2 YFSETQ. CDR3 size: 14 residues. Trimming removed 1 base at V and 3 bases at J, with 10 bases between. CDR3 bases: TGCGCCAGCAGCTTGTCAGGGGTCAAAGAGACCCAGTACTTC. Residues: CASSLSGVKETQYF.

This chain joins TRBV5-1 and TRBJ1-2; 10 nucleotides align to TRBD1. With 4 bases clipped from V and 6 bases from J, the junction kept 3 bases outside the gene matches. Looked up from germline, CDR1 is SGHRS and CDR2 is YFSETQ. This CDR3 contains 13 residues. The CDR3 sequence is CASSAGQGDGYTF. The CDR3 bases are TGCGCCAGCAGCGCCGGACAGGGGGATGGCTACACCTTC.

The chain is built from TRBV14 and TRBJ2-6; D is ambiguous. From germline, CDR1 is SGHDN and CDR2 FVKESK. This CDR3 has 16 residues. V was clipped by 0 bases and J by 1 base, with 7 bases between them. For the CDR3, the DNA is TGTGCCAGCAGCCAAGATTGGGGTTCTGGGGCCAACGTCCTGACTTTC. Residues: CASSQDWGSGANVLTF.

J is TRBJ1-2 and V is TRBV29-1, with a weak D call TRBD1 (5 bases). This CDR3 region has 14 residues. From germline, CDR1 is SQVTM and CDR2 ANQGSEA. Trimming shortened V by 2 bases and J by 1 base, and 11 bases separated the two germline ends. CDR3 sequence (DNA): TGCAGCGTTGAACCGAGGGACCTTAACTATGGCTACACCTTC. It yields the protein CSVEPRDLNYGYTF.

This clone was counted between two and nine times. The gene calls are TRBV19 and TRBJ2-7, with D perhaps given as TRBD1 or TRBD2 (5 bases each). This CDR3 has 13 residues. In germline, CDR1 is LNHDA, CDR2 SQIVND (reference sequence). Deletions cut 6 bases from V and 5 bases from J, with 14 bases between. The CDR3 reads CASSLSGLDEQYF. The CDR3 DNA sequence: TGTGCCAGTAGCCTTTCGGGGCTAGACGAGCAGTACTTC.

CDR3 bases: TGTGCCAGCAGCTTGGGGACCCCCCACAATGAGCAGTTCTTC. Encoded protein: CASSLGTPHNEQFF. The chain uses TRBV5-6 and TRBJ2-1; D call uncertain. Germline V gene data show CDR1 as SGHDT and CDR2 as YYEEEE. The CDR3 is made up of 14 amino acids. Between the trimmed V and J ends, which lost 0 bases and 5 bases, there was a span of 9 bases.

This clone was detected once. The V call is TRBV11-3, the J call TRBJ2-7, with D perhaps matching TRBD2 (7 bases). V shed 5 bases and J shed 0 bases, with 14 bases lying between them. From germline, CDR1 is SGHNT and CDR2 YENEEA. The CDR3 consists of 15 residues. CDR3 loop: CASSRGGMSSYEQYF. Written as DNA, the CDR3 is TGTGCCAGCAGCAGGGGGGGGATGAGCTCCTACGAGCAGTACTTC.

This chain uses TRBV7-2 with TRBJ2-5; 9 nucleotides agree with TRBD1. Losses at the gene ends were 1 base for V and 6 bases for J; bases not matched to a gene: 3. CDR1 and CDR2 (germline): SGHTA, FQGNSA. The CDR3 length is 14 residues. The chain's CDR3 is CASSLGQGVKTQYF. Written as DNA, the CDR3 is TGTGCCAGCAGCTTAGGACAGGGGGTAAAGACCCAGTACTTC.

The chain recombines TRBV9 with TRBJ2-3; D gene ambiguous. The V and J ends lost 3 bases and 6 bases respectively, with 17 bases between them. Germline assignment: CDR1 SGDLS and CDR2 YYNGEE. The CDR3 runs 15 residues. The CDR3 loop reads CASSARERTRDTQYF. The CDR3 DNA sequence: TGTGCCAGCAGCGCTAGAGAACGTACACGGGATACGCAGTATTTT.

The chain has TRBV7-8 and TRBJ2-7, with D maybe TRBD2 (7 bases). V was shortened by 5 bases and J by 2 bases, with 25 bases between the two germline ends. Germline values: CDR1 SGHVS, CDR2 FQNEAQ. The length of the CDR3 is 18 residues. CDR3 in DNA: TGTGCCAGCAGCCAAGCGGTCGTGGGGGGGGCGAACGCCTACGAGCAGTACTTC. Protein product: CASSQAVVGGANAYEQYF. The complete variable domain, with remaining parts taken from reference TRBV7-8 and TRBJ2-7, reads GAGVSQSPRYKVAKRGQDVALRCDPISGHVSLFWYQQALGQGPEFLTYFQNEAQLDKSGLPSDRFFAERPEGSVSTLKIQRTQQEDSAVYLCASSQAVVGGANAYEQYFGPGTRLTVT.

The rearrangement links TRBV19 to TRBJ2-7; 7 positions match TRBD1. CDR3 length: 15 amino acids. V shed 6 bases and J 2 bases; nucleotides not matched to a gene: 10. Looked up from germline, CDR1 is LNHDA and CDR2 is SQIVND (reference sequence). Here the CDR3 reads CASRQGQNRAYEQYF. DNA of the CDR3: TGTGCCAGTAGGCAGGGACAGAACCGTGCCTACGAGCAGTACTTC.